This TCR beta chain came from a study of CD8+ T cells in alopecia areata. RNA, once extracted, was reverse transcribed into cDNA for use as the sequencing template. TCRdb's copy holds only in-frame clones and misses some; the assay was immunoSEQ multiplex PCR. Among 100,000 to 150,000 clones listed, about 49% were seen once. This clone was observed a few times. CDR3 length equals 16 residues. V was shortened by 0 bases and J by 0 bases, with 11 bases between the two germline ends. CDR1 is MNHEY, CDR2 SVGAGI, per germline. This TCR was recovered from a human donor with alopecia areata. V gene TRBV6-5 combines with J gene TRBJ2-5, with D tentatively TRBD2 (5 bases). The sequences come from CD8+ T cells sorted from blood, collected at week 0. CDR3 sequence (DNA): TGTGCCAGCAGTTACTCAGAGGGTGCATACCAAGAGACCCAGTACTTC. This sequence encodes CASSYSEGAYQETQYF.